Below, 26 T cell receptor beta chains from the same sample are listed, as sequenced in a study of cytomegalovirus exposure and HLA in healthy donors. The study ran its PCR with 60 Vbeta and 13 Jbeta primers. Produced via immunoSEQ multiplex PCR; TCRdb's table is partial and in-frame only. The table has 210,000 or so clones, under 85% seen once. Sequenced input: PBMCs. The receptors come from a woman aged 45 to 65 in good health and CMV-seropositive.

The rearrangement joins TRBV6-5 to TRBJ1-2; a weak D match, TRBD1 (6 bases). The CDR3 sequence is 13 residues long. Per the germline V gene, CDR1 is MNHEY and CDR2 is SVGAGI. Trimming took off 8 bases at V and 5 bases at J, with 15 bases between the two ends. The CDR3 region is CASRGAAIYGYTF. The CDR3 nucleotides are TGTGCCAGCCGGGGGGCGGCGATTTATGGCTACACCTTC.

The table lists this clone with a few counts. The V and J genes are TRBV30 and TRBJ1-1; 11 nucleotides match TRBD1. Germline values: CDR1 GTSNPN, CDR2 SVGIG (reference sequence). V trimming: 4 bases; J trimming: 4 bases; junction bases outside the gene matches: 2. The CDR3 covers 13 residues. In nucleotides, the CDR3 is TGTGCCTGGATGGGGACAGGGGGCACTGAAGCTTTCTTT. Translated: CAWMGTGGTEAFF.

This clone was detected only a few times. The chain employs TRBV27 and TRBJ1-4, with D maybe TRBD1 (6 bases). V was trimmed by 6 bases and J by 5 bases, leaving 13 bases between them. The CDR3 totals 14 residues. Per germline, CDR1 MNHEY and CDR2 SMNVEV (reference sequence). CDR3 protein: CASSPWTVNEKLFF. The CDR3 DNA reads TGTGCCAGCAGCCCATGGACAGTCAATGAAAAACTGTTTTTT.

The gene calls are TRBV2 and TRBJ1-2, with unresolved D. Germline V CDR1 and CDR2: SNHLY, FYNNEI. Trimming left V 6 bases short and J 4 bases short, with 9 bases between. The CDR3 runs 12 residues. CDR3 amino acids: CASRVGGYGYTF. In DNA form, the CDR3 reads TGTGCCAGCAGGGTAGGAGGCTATGGCTACACCTTC.

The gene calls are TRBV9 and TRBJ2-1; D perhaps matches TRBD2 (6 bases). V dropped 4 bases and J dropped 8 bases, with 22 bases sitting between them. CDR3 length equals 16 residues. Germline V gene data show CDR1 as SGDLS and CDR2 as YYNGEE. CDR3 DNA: TGTGCCAGCAGCCCACCAGGAGGGCATCCCGGGGATGAGCAGTTCTTC. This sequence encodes CASSPPGGHPGDEQFF. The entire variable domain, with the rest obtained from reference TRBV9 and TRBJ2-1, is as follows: DSGVTQTPKHLITATGQRVTLRCSPRSGDLSVYWYQQSLDQGLQFLIQYYNGEERAKGNILERFSAQQFPDLHSELNLSSLELGDSALYFCASSPPGGHPGDEQFFGPGTRLTVL.

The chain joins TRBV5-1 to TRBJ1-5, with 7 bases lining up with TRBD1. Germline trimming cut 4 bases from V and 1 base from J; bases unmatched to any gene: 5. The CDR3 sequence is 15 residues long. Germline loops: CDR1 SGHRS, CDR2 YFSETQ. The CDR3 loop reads CASSRTGESNQPQHF. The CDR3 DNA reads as TGCGCCAGCAGCCGAACAGGGGAAAGCAATCAGCCCCAGCATTTT.

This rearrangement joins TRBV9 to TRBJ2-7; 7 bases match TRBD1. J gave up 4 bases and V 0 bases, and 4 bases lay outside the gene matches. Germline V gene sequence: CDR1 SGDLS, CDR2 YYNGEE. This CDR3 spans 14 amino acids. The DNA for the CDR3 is TGTGCCAGCAGCGTAGGTACAGGGGTTTACGAGCAGTACTTC. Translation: CASSVGTGVYEQYF.

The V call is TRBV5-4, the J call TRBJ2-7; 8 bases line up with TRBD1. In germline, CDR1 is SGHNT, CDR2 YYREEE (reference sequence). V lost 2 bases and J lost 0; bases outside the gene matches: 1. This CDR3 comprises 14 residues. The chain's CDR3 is CASSLQGVSYEQYF. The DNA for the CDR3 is TGTGCCAGCAGCTTACAGGGGGTCTCCTACGAGCAGTACTTC. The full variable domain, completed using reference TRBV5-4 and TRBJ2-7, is ETGVTQSPTHLIKTRGQQVTLRCSSQSGHNTVSWYQQALGQGPQFIFQYYREEENGRGNFPPRFSGLQFPNYSSELNVNALELDDSALYLCASSLQGVSYEQYFGPGTRLTVT.

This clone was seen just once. The CDR3 reads CASSLGGQGTQYF. In nucleotides, the CDR3 is TGTGCCAGCAGCTTGGGCGGACAGGGGACCCAGTACTTC. V and J are TRBV6-5 and TRBJ2-5; 8 bases map to TRBD1. J gave up 7 bases and V 6 bases, and 7 bases lay outside the gene matches. This CDR3 is 13 amino acids long. The germline CDR1 and CDR2 sequences are MNHEY and SVGAGI.

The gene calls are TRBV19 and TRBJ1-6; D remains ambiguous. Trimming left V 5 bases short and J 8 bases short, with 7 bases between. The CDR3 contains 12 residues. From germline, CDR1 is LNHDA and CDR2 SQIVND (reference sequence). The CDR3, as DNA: TGTGCCAGTAGTGCGGTTGATTCACCCCTCCACTTT. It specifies CASSAVDSPLHF.

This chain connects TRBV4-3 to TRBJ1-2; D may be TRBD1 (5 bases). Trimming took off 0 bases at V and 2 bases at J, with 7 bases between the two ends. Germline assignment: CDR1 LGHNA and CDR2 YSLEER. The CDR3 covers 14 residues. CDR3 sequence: CASSQEPGNYGYTF. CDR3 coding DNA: TGCGCCAGCAGCCAAGAGCCAGGGAACTATGGCTACACCTTC.

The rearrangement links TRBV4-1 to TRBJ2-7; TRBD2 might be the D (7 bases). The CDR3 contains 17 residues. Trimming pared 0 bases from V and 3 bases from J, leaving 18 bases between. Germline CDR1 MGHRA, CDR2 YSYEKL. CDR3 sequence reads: CASSQETLAGAHYEQYF. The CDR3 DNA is TGCGCCAGCAGCCAAGAAACGCTGGCGGGGGCTCACTACGAGCAGTACTTC.

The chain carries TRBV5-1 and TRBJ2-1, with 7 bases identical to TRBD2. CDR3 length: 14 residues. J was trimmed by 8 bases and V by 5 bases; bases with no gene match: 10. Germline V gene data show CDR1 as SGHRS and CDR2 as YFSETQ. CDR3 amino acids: CASRGGGGGDEQFF. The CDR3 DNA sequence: TGCGCCAGCAGGGGTGGGGGGGGTGGCGATGAGCAGTTCTTC. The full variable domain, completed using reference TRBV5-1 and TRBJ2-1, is KAGVTQTPRYLIKTRGQQVTLSCSPISGHRSVSWYQQTPGQGLQFLFEYFSETQRNKGNFPGRFSGRQFSNSRSEMNVSTLELGDSALYLCASRGGGGGDEQFFGPGTRLTVL.

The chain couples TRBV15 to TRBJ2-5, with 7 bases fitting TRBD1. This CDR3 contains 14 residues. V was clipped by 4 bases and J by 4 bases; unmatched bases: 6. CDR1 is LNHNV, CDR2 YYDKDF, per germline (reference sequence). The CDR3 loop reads CATSTQTGAETQYF. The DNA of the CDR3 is TGTGCCACCAGCACCCAAACAGGGGCAGAGACCCAGTACTTC.

DNA for the CDR3: TGTGCCAGCAGCTCTCATAGGCGGCTCGCAGATACGCAGTATTTT. It codes for CASSSHRRLADTQYF. The J gene is TRBJ2-3, the V gene TRBV7-9; unclear D gene. Looked up from germline, CDR1 is SEHNR and CDR2 is FQNEAQ (reference sequence). CDR3 length equals 15 residues. V was pared by 4 bases and J by 4 bases, with 15 bases between.

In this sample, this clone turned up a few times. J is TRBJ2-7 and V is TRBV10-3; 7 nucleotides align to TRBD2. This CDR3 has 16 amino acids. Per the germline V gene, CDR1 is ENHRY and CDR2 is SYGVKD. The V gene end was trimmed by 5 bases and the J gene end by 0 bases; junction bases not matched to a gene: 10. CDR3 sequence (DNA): TGTGCCATCAGTACCGGGACTACTTCTAGCTCCTACGAGCAGTACTTC. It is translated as CAISTGTTSSSYEQYF.

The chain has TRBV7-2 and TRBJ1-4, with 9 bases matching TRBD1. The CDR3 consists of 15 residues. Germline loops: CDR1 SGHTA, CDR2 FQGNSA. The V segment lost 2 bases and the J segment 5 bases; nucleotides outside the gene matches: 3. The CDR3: CASSLLGQGNEKLFF. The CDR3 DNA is TGTGCCAGCAGCTTACTCGGACAGGGGAATGAAAAACTGTTTTTT.

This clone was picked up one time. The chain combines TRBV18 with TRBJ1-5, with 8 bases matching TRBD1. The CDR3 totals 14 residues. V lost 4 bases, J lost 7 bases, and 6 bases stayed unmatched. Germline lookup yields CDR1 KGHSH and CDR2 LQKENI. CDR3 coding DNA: TGTGCCAGCTCACAAGGACAGGGATACCAGCCCCAGCATTTT. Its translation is CASSQGQGYQPQHF.

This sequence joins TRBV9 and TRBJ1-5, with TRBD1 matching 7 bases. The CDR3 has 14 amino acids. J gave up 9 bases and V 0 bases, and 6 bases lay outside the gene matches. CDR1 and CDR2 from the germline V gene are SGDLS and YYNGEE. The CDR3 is CASSVETGITPQHF. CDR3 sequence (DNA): TGTGCCAGCAGCGTAGAGACAGGGATTACGCCCCAGCATTTT.

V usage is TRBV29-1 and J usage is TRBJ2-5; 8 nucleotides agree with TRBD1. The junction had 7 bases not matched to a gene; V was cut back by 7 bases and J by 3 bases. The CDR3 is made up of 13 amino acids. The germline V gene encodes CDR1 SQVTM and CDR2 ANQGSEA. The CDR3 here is CSAYGQGEETQYF. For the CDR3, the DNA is TGCAGCGCCTACGGACAGGGTGAAGAGACCCAGTACTTC.

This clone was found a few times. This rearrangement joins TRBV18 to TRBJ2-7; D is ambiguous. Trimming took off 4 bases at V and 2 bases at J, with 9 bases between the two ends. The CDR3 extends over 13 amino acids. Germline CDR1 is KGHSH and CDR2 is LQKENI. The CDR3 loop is CASSRLPAYEQYF. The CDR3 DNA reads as TGTGCCAGCTCACGACTTCCAGCCTACGAGCAGTACTTC. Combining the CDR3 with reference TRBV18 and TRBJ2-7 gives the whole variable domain NAGVMQNPRHLVRRRGQEARLRCSPMKGHSHVYWYRQLPEEGLKFMVYLQKENIIDESGMPKERFSAEFPKEGPSILRIQQVVRGDSAAYFCASSRLPAYEQYFGPGTRLTVT.

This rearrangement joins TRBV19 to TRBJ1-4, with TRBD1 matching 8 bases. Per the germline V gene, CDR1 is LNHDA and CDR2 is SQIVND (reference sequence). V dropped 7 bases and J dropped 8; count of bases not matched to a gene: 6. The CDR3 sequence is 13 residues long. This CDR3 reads CASTLTGDEKLFF. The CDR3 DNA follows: TGTGCCAGTACCCTGACAGGGGACGAAAAACTGTTTTTT.

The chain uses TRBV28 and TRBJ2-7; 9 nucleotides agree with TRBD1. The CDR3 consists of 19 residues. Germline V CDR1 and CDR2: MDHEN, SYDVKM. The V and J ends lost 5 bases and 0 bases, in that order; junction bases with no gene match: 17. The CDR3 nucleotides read TGTGCCAGCAGTCCCGTACAGGGGGCCTTTTTCTATAGCTCCTACGAGCAGTACTTC. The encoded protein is CASSPVQGAFFYSSYEQYF.

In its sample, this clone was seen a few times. The CDR3 reads CASSRDRGHTEAFF. In DNA, the CDR3 is TGCGCCAGCAGTAGGGACAGGGGCCACACTGAAGCTTTCTTT. The chain is built from TRBV10-1 and TRBJ1-1; TRBD1 matches at 10 bases. Losses at the gene ends were 5 bases for V and 3 bases for J; bases not matched to a gene: 3. The CDR3 has 14 residues. Per germline, CDR1 WNHNN and CDR2 SYGVQD (reference sequence).

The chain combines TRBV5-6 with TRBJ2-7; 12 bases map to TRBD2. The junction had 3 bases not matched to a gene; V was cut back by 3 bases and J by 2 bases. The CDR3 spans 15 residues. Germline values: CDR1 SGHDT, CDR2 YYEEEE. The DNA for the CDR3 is TGTGCCAGCAGCTCAAGACTAGCGGGGGCCTACGAGCAGTACTTC. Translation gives CASSSRLAGAYEQYF.

CDR3 nucleotide sequence: TGTGCCAGCAGCTTAGGGGGCGGGGCCAACGTCCTGACTTTC. Translating it yields CASSLGGGANVLTF. The rearrangement uses TRBV7-2 and TRBJ2-6, with D perhaps matching TRBD1 (5 bases). Trimming removed 1 base at V and 4 bases at J, with 5 bases between. The V gene's germline CDR1 is SGHTA and CDR2 FQGNSA. CDR3 length: 14 amino acids.